This T cell receptor beta chain was recorded in a study of Graves' ophthalmopathy and Graves' hyperthyroidism. For repertoire sequencing, the TCR beta CDR3 regions were amplified from RNA transcripts. HTBI primers were employed in first-round RT-PCR, then a second-round multiplex PCR followed. TCRdb used MiXCR to reprocess the multiplex PCR reads, holding one entry per CDR3 protein. The sample lists over a million distinct CDR3 sequences, roughly 35% occurring once. This CDR3 region has 15 residues. The V segment lost 4 bases and the J segment 5 bases; nucleotides outside the gene matches: 10. From germline, CDR1 is SSHAT and CDR2 FNYEAQ (reference sequence).

The rearrangement links TRBV7-7 to TRBJ2-5; 7 bases line up with TRBD1. The receptor was isolated from an adult man with Graves' hyperthyroidism. The sample taken for sequencing was peripheral blood or thyroid tissue (not recorded which). CDR3 protein: CASSSTAGTDETQYF. The CDR3 DNA reads as TGTGCCAGCAGCTCAACAGCCGGGACAGACGAGACCCAGTACTTC.